This entry is about one T cell receptor (beta chain). Its matching antigen is unknown. The CDR3 length is 16 residues. Germline CDR1 and CDR2: SGHAT and FQDESV (reference sequence). V lost 4 bases, J lost 6 bases, and 9 bases stayed unmatched. Described treatment: 15 to 20 received Ad26.COV2.S at low or high dose, single or two shots; five or six received placebo; per-sample allocation not given. Material that was analyzed had been drawn on day 63 after the first vaccine or placebo injection. A Boston donor was an adult aged 18-55 years. This table comes from immunoSEQ multiplex PCR, and its TCRdb copy is limited to in-frame clones, with some not included. The repertoire holds around 450,000 clones, with 89% as singletons. This entry comes from a study of Ad26.COV2.S vaccination and SARS-CoV-2 variants. Study outcomes and limitations: Those who received vaccine or placebo ended up with similar non-spike TCR breadth. People who got the vaccine had more spike-specific TCR breadth than people who got placebo.

The starting material was peripheral blood, obtained in a trial of Ad26.COV2.S vaccine versus placebo. The V call is TRBV11-1, the J call TRBJ2-1; TRBD1 matches 10 bases. The receptor's source is a person between 18 and 60 years old who received the Ad26.COV2.S COVID-19 vaccine or a placebo. The CDR3 DNA sequence: TGTGCCAGCAGCTCCCAACGGGACAGGGGAGGCAATGAGCAGTTCTTC. Residues: CASSSQRDRGGNEQFF.